One T cell receptor beta chain is described in this entry. Its target is not known. These data belong to a study of identical twins. Trimming took off 4 bases at V and 2 bases at J, with 15 bases between the two ends. The CDR3 runs to 15 residues. Germline CDR1 SGHRS, CDR2 YFSETQ. Findings and caveats of the study: Out-of-frame alpha sequences common to twins exhibited a surplus of low generation probability. Among beta out-of-frame sequences, excess sharing between twins appeared weaker.

TCRdb passed the 5' RACE reads through MiXCR, listing each CDR3 protein once. This table has approximately 590,000 distinct CDR3 sequences, 9.5% to 10% appearing once. These sequences were also reported in another study, on yellow fever vaccine responses in identical twins.

The clonotype originates from a young woman in good health. The sample consisted of PBMCs. J is TRBJ1-2 and V is TRBV5-1; D possibly corresponds to TRBD1 (6 bases). CDR3 coding DNA: TGCGCCAGCAGCCCCGGTAGGGGGGACAACTATGGCTACACCTTC. The encoded protein is CASSPGRGDNYGYTF.